A single sample gave rise to the 6 T cell receptor gamma chains below, sequenced in a study of Vδ1+ human thymocytes. Whole-study results and caveats: Thymic TRG and TRD repertoires appeared highly polyclonal, with Gaussian CDR3 length distributions.

Their antigen targets remain unknown. The template was reverse-transcribed extracted RNA. The CDR3 regions were amplified by multiplex PCR from V-gene primers to a constant-region primer. TCRdb re-called the multiplex PCR reads using CATT. The table includes thousands of gamma-chain clones, roughly 40% detected once. Input material: Vdelta1+ gamma-delta thymocytes from the thymus. Subset here: FACS-sorted CD3+ TCRalphabeta- TCRVdelta1+ TCRVdelta2- thymocytes. The receptors shown here come from a boy younger than two who had congenital heart surgery.

In the case of this clone: Other DNA sequences of this sample code for an identical CDR3. The chain combines TRGV2 with TRGJ1 or TRGJ2. No J segment appears in TCRdb, so it was assigned here by matching the sequence to germline. The V segment lost 0 bases and the J segment 9 bases; nucleotides outside the gene matches: 5. CDR3 length equals 12 residues. Germline V gene data show CDR1 as EGSNGY and CDR2 as YDSYNSKV. The CDR3 reads CATWDGRSKKLF. The DNA for the CDR3 is TGTGCCACCTGGGACGGGAGGAGTAAGAAACTCTTT.

The chain carries TRGV4 and TRGJ1 or TRGJ2. The J gene, absent from TCRdb, was called here by matching the DNA to germline. The CDR3 is made up of 14 amino acids. V lost 0 bases to trimming and J lost 2 bases; unmatched junction nucleotides: 4. From germline, CDR1 is EGSTGY and CDR2 YDSYTSSV. The CDR3 DNA reads TGTGCCACCTGGGATGGGCGGTATTATTATAAGAAACTCTTT. Translating gives CATWDGRYYYKKLF.

In regard to this clone: Distinct nucleotide sequences in the sample also encode this CDR3. The V call is TRGV3, the J call TRGJ1 or TRGJ2. The J gene, absent from TCRdb, was called here by matching the DNA to germline. Germline CDR1 reads VTNTFY; CDR2 reads YDVSTARD (reference sequence). The CDR3 covers 14 residues. V lost 0 bases to trimming and J lost 4 bases; unmatched junction nucleotides: 6. CDR3 bases: TGTGCCACCTGGGACAGGCGGTGGTATTATAAGAAACTCTTT. Translating gives CATWDRRWYYKKLF.

The chain recombines TRGV5 with TRGJ1 or TRGJ2. Since TCRdb gives no J gene, matching the DNA to germline was used here to assign it. The CDR3 length is 17 residues. Per germline, CDR1 VINAFY and CDR2 YDVSNSKD. V shed 0 bases and J 0 bases; nucleotides not matched to a gene: 11. The chain's CDR3 is CATWDRPWTRNYYKKLF. The DNA of the CDR3 is TGTGCCACCTGGGACAGGCCGTGGACCCGGAATTATTATAAGAAACTCTTT.

J is TRGJ1 or TRGJ2 and V is TRGV8. No J segment appears in TCRdb, so it was assigned here by matching the sequence to germline. This CDR3 is built from 11 residues. Germline CDR1 and CDR2: VENAVY and YDSYNSRV. V was pared by 5 bases and J by 10 bases, with 8 bases of the junction left unmatched. The CDR3: CATWGRKKKLF. As DNA, the CDR3 is TGTGCCACCTGGGGACGAAAAAAGAAACTCTTT.

This chain links TRGV4 with TRGJ1 or TRGJ2. The CDR3 runs to 14 residues. The junction had 9 bases not matched to a gene; V was cut back by 1 base and J by 6 bases. Germline V gene sequence: CDR1 EGSTGY, CDR2 YDSYTSSV. The CDR3 bases are TGTGCCACCTGGGATGGCCCTATGATTTATAAGAAACTCTTT. It encodes CATWDGPMIYKKLF.